This T cell receptor beta chain was sequenced during a study of OX40 agonist ivuxolimab in advanced cancers. General notes on the study: Ivuxolimab, which targeted the costimulatory receptor OX40 (CD134), was an agonistic, fully human IgG2 monoclonal antibody. Prior anti-PD-1, anti-PD-L1 or anti-CTLA-4 therapy was permitted, and checkpoint inhibitors had been received by roughly two fifths of dose-escalation patients. The paper covers the monotherapy dose-escalation part of the phase I ivuxolimab trial, which included N ≈ 50 patients. In the dose-escalation cohort, approximately 80% of patients were male, and the mean age was approximately 60 years with a range of roughly 23 to 79. Peripheral TCRbeta sequencing aimed to test whether ivuxolimab altered TCR sequence diversity and caused clonal T-cell expansion. Partial responses occurred in three dose-escalation patients, of whom one had hepatocellular carcinoma and two had cutaneous melanoma. Intravenous ivuxolimab was administered to patients every 2 weeks at six dose levels: 0.01, 0.1, 0.3, 1.5, 3 and 10 mg/kg. Among the roughly 50 dose-escalation patients, some 20 had hepatocellular carcinoma, approximately 15 melanoma, 9 renal cell carcinoma and 9 head and neck cancer. Points the paper makes about the study in general: In the 0.1-3.0 mg/kg groups, partial responders had among the lowest normalized peripheral clonal expansion, particularly in CD8+ T cells. At doses from 0.1 to 3.0 mg/kg, clonal expansion was seen in both CD4+ and CD8+ blood T cells between baseline and week 6. After ivuxolimab, expanded clones were on average more numerous among CD8+ T cells than among CD4+ T cells. The antigen specificity of the clonally expanded peripheral T cells was not determined. Low levels of normalized T-cell clonal expansion were also seen in some patients who did not respond.

Patients with autoimmune disease history or receiving systemic immunosuppression were excluded from the trial. Peripheral blood for TCR sequencing was collected from all dose cohorts at baseline, on cycle 4 day 1, and on cycle 7 day 1. The samples were drawn from a first-in-human, open-label, multicenter phase I dose-escalation trial of ivuxolimab. Adults with locally advanced or metastatic melanoma, renal cell, hepatocellular, or head and neck squamous cell carcinoma were enrolled in the trial. CD4+ and CD8+ T cells were sorted separately from peripheral blood before TCR sequencing. Genomic DNA was isolated from the sorted cells so that the TCRbeta CDR3 region could be sequenced. The immunoSEQ Assay was used for sequencing of TCRbeta CDR3 regions. TCRdb limited this immuneACCESS table to in-frame rearrangements with V and J called. A share of clones is missing; checked studies link under half to unresolved V genes, and the rest is unexplained. Counted in this sample were more than 50,000 clones; 80% to 90% of them appeared once. Roughly 2.6% of the sample goes to the ten largest clones.

With respect to this clone: Its antigen remains unidentified. No base-level quality is on record; no much larger clone is a single base apart.

V drops 6 bases and J drops 8 bases, leaving 22 bases in between. Spanning cysteine to phenylalanine, the CDR3 consists of 14 amino acids. The retained sequence is limited to the CDR3, 42 bases, with the frame set at the first base. CDR1 and CDR2, per the germline V gene, are SQVTM and ANQGSEA. The chain uses TRBV29-1 and TRBJ1-2, with a weak D call of TRBD1 (6 bases match). The source material was CD4+ or CD8+ T cells sorted from blood, sampled in a trial of the OX40 agonist ivuxolimab. This TCR derives from an adult with an advanced solid tumor such as melanoma, head and neck, liver or kidney cancer. The sequenced DNA is TGCAGCGTCCCGCAAGGTGCACAGGGTCTCGGCTACACCTTC. This encodes CSVPQGAQGLGYTF.